These 2 T cell receptor beta chains were all obtained from the same sample, sequenced in a study of shared clonotypes between healthy human individuals. TCRdb keeps only in-frame clones here, not all; method: immunoSEQ multiplex PCR. The sample lists approximately 480,000 clones, roughly 79% occurring once. The specimen sequenced was PBMCs. Every receptor here comes from a woman between 40 and 55 years old in good health. Some clones in this sample may be carry-over from other donors' samples.

This clone was seen ten or more times. This chain joins TRBV7-3 and TRBJ2-2; 7 nucleotides agree with TRBD2. Germline V lookup: CDR1 SGHTA, CDR2 FQGTGA. V gave up 6 bases and J gave up 7 bases; unmatched junction bases: 8. The CDR3 loop spans 14 amino acids. The CDR3 nucleotides are TGTGCCAGCAGTCCACTAGCGAGCGGCGGGGAGCTGTTTTTT. This encodes CASSPLASGGELFF. Supplemented by reference TRBV7-3 and TRBJ2-2, the full variable domain reads GAGVSQTPSNKVTEKGKYVELRCDPISGHTALYWYRQSLGQGPEFLIYFQGTGAADDSGLPNDRFFAVRPEGSVSTLKIQRTERGDSAVYLCASSPLASGGELFFGEGSRLTVL.

The chain couples TRBV7-9 to TRBJ1-2; 9 positions agree with TRBD1. Looked up from germline, CDR1 is SEHNR and CDR2 is FQNEAQ (reference sequence). CDR3 length: 14 amino acids. Unmatched junction bases numbered 8, after V lost 6 bases and J lost 6 bases. The CDR3 DNA reads TGTGCCAGCAGGTTAACAGGGGGCGGGGATGGCTACACCTTC. Amino acids: CASRLTGGGDGYTF.